This T cell receptor beta chain was recovered during a study of identical twins. The germline V gene encodes CDR1 LGHNA and CDR2 YNFKEQ. Trimming cost V 0 bases and J 0 bases, with 12 bases left between them. There are 16 residues in the CDR3. Many counts were recorded for this clonotype. The antigen remains undetermined. Study-level results: Excess sharing between twins was weaker in beta out-of-frame sequences. Insertions ran lower in abundant cord blood beta clonotypes, though not in memory repertoires.

MiXCR, run by TCRdb on the 5' RACE reads, gives a single entry per CDR3 protein. The repertoire consists of roughly 350,000 distinct CDR3 sequences, with 10% to 15% occurring once and the leading ten covering more than 6%. Healthy Caucasian individuals made up all the donors. The same sample was also studied in work on yellow fever vaccine responses in identical twins.

The clonotype was recovered from a woman aged 18-30 years in good health. J is TRBJ2-7 and V is TRBV4-2; D is undetermined. Specimen: CD8+ T cells sorted from blood. The DNA for the CDR3 is TGTGCCAGCAGCCAAGACATGACAATGAGCTCCTACGAGCAGTACGTC. Amino acids: CASSQDMTMSSYEQYV.